This T cell receptor (beta chain) was sequenced during a study of blood T cell repertoires in COVID-19. Whole-study context: Both acute and convalescent COVID-19 samples were obtained from the United States, Italy and Spain. PBMCs, B-cell-depleted T cells, or T cells provided the cDNA or gDNA that made up the material.

As processed by the authors: By means of reference gene primer amplification, nucleated cell counts were estimated. Using immunoSEQ multiplex PCR, the repertoire was profiled, and TCRdb retains in-frame clones only, with some absent. V, J and clone size reflect that table, while D and trimming were determined from the DNA. The repertoire holds roughly 130,000 clones, with about 85% as singletons. This CDR3 comprises 17 residues. CDR1 and CDR2 from the germline V gene are SNHLY and FYNNEI. The V end was cut by 0 bases, the J end by 2 bases, with 14 bases between. The sample was peripheral blood. This rearrangement joins TRBV2 to TRBJ1-5, with D tentatively TRBD1 (6 bases). This receptor was taken from a woman in her 70s with COVID-19, enrolled during active disease. The CDR3: CASSEALRDIGNQPQHF. In nucleotides, the CDR3 is TGTGCCAGCAGTGAAGCGTTACGGGACATCGGCAATCAGCCCCAGCATTTT.